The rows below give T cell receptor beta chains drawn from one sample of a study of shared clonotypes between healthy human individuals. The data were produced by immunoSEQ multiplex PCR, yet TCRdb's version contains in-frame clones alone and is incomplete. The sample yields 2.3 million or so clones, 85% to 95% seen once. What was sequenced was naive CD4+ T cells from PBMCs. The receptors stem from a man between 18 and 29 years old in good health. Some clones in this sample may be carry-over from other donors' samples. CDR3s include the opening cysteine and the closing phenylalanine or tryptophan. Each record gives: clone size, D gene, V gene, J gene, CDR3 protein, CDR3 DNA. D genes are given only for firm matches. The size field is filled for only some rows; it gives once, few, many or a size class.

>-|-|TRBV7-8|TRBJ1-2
CASSLKRTGVNFYGYTF
TGTGCCAGCAGCTTAAAGCGTACGGGGGTGAATTTCTATGGCTACACCTTC
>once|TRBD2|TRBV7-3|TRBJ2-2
CASSNQGLAGIIRTGELFF
TGTGCCAGCAGTAACCAGGGACTAGCGGGAATAATTCGCACCGGGGAGCTGTTTTTT
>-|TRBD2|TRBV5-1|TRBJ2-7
CASSTTSGGTYEQYF
TGCGCCAGCAGCACCACTAGCGGGGGTACCTACGAGCAGTACTTC
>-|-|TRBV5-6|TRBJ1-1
CASSASFTGNTEAFF
TGTGCCAGCAGCGCCAGCTTTACAGGGAACACTGAGGCTTTCTTT
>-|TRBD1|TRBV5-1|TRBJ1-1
CASSSDPTGGAYMSTEAFF
TGCGCCAGCAGCTCCGACCCAACAGGGGGTGCTTATATGAGCACTGAAGCTTTCTTT
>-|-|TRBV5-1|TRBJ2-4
CASSLLGGSKNIQYF
TGCGCCAGCAGCTTACTCGGCGGAAGTAAAAACATTCAGTACTTC
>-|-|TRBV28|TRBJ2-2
CASGKETGELFF
TGTGCCAGTGGGAAGGAAACCGGGGAGCTGTTTTTT
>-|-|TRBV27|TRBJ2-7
CASSLFAVGYEQYF
TGTGCCAGCAGTTTATTCGCCGTAGGCTACGAGCAGTACTTC
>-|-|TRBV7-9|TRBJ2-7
CASGGRGTYEQYF
TGTGCCAGCGGTGGCAGGGGCACCTACGAGCAGTACTTC
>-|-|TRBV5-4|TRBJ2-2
CASSLNLGNTGELFF
TGTGCCAGCAGCCTCAATCTAGGGAACACCGGGGAGCTGTTTTTT
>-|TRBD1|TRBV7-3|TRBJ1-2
CASSRTGGGGYTF
TGTGCCAGCAGCCGGACAGGGGGCGGTGGCTACACCTTC
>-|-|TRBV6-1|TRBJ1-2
CASMRDTSNYGYTF
TGTGCCAGCATGAGGGACACCTCTAACTATGGCTACACCTTC
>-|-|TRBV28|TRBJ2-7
CASLPHPQTYEQYF
TGTGCCAGCCTCCCGCATCCTCAAACCTACGAGCAGTACTTC
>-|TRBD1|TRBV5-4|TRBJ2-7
CASSSYLGQGADEQYF
TGTGCCAGCAGCAGTTACCTGGGACAGGGGGCGGACGAGCAGTACTTC
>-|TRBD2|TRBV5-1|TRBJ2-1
CASSATSGSMNEQFF
TGCGCCAGCAGCGCAACTAGCGGGAGTATGAATGAGCAGTTCTTC
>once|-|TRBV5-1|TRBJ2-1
CASSPSASSYNEQFF
TGCGCCAGCAGCCCTAGCGCTAGCTCCTACAATGAGCAGTTCTTC
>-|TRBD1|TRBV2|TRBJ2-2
CASSEEQGPGELFF
TGTGCCAGCAGTGAAGAACAGGGGCCCGGGGAGCTGTTTTTT
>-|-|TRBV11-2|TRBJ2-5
CASSLDPWGSETQYF
TGTGCCAGCAGCTTAGATCCATGGGGCTCGGAGACCCAGTACTTC
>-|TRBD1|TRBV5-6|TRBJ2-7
CASSLDFGTGREQYF
TGTGCCAGCAGCTTGGATTTCGGGACAGGGCGTGAGCAGTACTTC
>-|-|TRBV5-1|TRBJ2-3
CASAFSGGVTDTQYF
TGCGCCAGCGCTTTTAGCGGAGGGGTGACAGATACGCAGTATTTT
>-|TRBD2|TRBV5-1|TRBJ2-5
CASSLVAGGGETQYF
TGCGCCAGCAGCTTGGTTGCGGGAGGAGGAGAGACCCAGTACTTC
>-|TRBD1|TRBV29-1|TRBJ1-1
CSGGDSLSTEAFF
TGCAGCGGCGGGGACAGTCTGAGCACTGAAGCTTTCTTT
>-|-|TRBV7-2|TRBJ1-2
CASSPQGNPNYGYTF
TGTGCCAGCAGCCCACAAGGGAACCCTAACTATGGCTACACCTTC
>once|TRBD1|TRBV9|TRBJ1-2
CASSVAGTGTGYTF
TGTGCCAGCAGCGTGGCTGGGACAGGGACCGGCTACACCTTC
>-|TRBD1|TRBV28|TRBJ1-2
CASIPGQGYGYTF
TGTGCCAGCATCCCGGGACAGGGCTATGGCTACACCTTC
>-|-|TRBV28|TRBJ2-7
CASSYPGTFLTYEQYF
TGTGCCAGCAGTTACCCAGGGACATTCCTAACCTACGAGCAGTACTTC
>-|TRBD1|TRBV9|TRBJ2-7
CASSPRDRANEQYF
TGTGCCAGCAGCCCCCGGGACAGGGCAAACGAGCAGTACTTC
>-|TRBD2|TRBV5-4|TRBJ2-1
CASSVGGTSGIEQFF
TGTGCCAGCAGCGTGGGCGGGACTAGCGGGATTGAGCAGTTCTTC
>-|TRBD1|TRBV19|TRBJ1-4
CASRDRVGNEKLFF
TGTGCCAGTCGAGACAGGGTGGGGAATGAAAAACTGTTTTTT
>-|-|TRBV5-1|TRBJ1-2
CASRSSAGLYGYTF
TGCGCCAGCAGGTCATCGGCCGGGCTCTATGGCTACACCTTC
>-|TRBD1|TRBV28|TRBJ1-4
CASTWGTGRVEKLFF
TGTGCCAGCACTTGGGGGACAGGGAGGGTGGAAAAACTGTTTTTT
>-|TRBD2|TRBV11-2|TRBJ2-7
CASSRAAGTRGTYEQYF
TGTGCCAGCAGCCGCGCCGCCGGGACTAGAGGGACCTACGAGCAGTACTTC
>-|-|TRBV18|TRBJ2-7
CASSPRVAYEQYF
TGTGCCAGCTCACCCAGGGTAGCCTACGAGCAGTACTTC
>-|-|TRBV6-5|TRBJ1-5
CASSYKYNSNQPQHF
TGTGCCAGCAGTTACAAGTACAATAGCAATCAGCCCCAGCATTTT
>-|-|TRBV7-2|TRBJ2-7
CASSLVGQGSYEQYF
TGTGCCAGCAGCTTAGTAGGGCAGGGCTCCTACGAGCAGTACTTC
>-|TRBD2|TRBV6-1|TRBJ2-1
CASSYLAGGVNEQFF
TGTGCCAGCAGCTACCTAGCGGGAGGGGTCAATGAGCAGTTCTTC
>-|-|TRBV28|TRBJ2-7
CTSGHYYEQYF
TGTACCTCGGGACATTACTACGAGCAGTACTTC
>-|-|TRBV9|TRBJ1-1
CASSGSGTVNTEAFF
TGTGCCAGCAGCGGATCCGGGACTGTGAACACTGAAGCTTTCTTT
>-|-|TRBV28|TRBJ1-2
CASWRASYGYTF
TGTGCCAGCTGGAGGGCCAGCTATGGCTACACCTTC
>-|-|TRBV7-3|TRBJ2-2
CASSPGGRGGELFF
TGTGCCAGCAGCCCCGGGGGGCGGGGCGGGGAGCTGTTTTTT
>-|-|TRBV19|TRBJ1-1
CASSIEGRMNTEAFF
TGTGCCAGTAGTATAGAGGGCAGGATGAACACTGAAGCTTTCTTT
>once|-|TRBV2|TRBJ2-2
CASRTGELFF
TGTGCCAGCCGAACCGGGGAGCTGTTTTTT
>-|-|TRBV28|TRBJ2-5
CASSHGGAGGETQYF
TGTGCCAGCAGCCACGGCGGGGCGGGTGGAGAGACCCAGTACTTC
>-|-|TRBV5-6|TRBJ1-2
CASSLETGSPHYGYTF
TGTGCCAGCAGCTTGGAAACAGGGTCTCCCCACTATGGCTACACCTTC
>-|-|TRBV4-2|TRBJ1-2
CASSSSNRVTYGYTF
TGTGCCAGCAGCTCGTCGAACAGGGTTACTTATGGCTACACCTTC
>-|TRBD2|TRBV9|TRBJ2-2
CASSVVAGDTGELFF
TGTGCCAGCAGCGTAGTCGCGGGAGACACCGGGGAGCTGTTTTTT
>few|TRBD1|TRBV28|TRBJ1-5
CATYRLQGDQPQHF
TGTGCCACCTACAGATTACAGGGGGATCAGCCCCAGCATTTT
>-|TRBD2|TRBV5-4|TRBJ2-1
CASSRLAGGPLYNEQFF
TGTGCCAGCAGCCGGCTAGCGGGAGGGCCCCTCTACAATGAGCAGTTCTTC
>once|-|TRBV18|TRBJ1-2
CASSADSGGSSYGYTF
TGTGCCAGCTCAGCCGATTCGGGGGGCTCGAGCTATGGCTACACCTTC
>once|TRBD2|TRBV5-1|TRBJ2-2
CASTRSGHISGELFF
TGCGCCAGCACCCGTAGCGGGCACATTTCCGGGGAGCTGTTTTTT
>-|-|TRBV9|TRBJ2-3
CASSAPHRTPSTDTQYF
TGTGCCAGCAGCGCTCCCCACCGGACCCCTAGCACAGATACGCAGTATTTT
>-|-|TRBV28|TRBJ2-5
CASSSPGAEQYF
TGTGCCAGCAGTTCCCCGGGGGCAGAGCAGTACTTC
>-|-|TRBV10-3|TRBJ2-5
CAISALTVNQETQYF
TGTGCCATCAGTGCCTTGACAGTAAACCAAGAGACCCAGTACTTC
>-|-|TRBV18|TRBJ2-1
CASSRYREDEQFF
TGTGCCAGCTCACGGTACAGGGAAGATGAGCAGTTCTTC